The 14 T cell receptor beta chains listed next were all sequenced from one sample in a study of CD8+ T cells in alopecia areata. Extracted from the samples, RNA was reverse transcribed into cDNA to serve as the sequencing template. Generated by immunoSEQ multiplex PCR, the TCRdb table keeps only in-frame clones and is missing some. The data show 150,000 or so clones, with roughly 60% seen just once and under 5.5% held by the top ten. Sequencing input: CD4+ T cells sorted from blood. Receptor source: a human donor in good health.

In its sample, this clone was seen a few times. The rearrangement joins TRBV5-4 to TRBJ1-2, with 9 bases identical to TRBD1. The CDR3 length is 15 residues. The trim removed 0 bases at V and 6 bases at J, leaving 6 bases unmatched. Germline CDR1 is SGHNT and CDR2 is YYREEE (reference sequence). The CDR3 sequence: CASSLAWTGVHGYTF. CDR3 coding DNA: TGTGCCAGCAGCTTGGCCTGGACAGGGGTGCATGGCTACACCTTC.

J is TRBJ1-2 and V is TRBV9, with 7 nucleotides matching TRBD1. Trimming at V came to 3 bases and at J to 7 bases, leaving 12 bases not matched to a gene. The CDR3 is made up of 15 amino acids. Germline V gives CDR1 SGDLS, CDR2 YYNGEE. For the CDR3, the DNA is TGTGCCAGCAGCGAGGGCGGGGAGAGGGGGCTTGGCTACACCTTC. Its protein product is CASSEGGERGLGYTF.

The count of this clone is one. The V and J genes are TRBV27 and TRBJ1-2; D call uncertain. The CDR3 extends over 13 amino acids. Trimming pared 6 bases from V and 7 bases from J, leaving 15 bases between. Germline V CDR1 and CDR2: MNHEY, SMNVEV (reference sequence). This CDR3 reads CASSSMVSGGYTF. DNA for the CDR3: TGTGCCAGCAGCTCAATGGTGTCCGGTGGCTACACCTTC.

The CDR3 DNA reads TGCAGCGTTGAAGGCATTGAGCCGCGAACCTTC. Its protein product is CSVEGIEPRTF. J is TRBJ1-2 and V is TRBV29-1; D uncertain. This CDR3 is built from 11 residues. V was pared by 1 base and J by 14 bases, with 14 bases between. Germline V gene lookup returns CDR1 SQVTM and CDR2 ANQGSEA. The full variable domain, with the rest looked up from reference TRBV29-1 and TRBJ1-2, is SAVISQKPSRDICQRGTSLTIQCQVDSQVTMMFWYRQQPGQSLTLIATANQGSEATYESGFVIDKFPISRPNLTFSTLTVSNMSPEDSSIYLCSVEGIEPRTFGSGTRLTVV.

The chain recombines TRBV7-2 with TRBJ1-2; 7 positions agree with TRBD1. After removal of 2 bases from V and 6 bases from J, the junction contained 6 bases not matched to a gene. CDR3 length: 14 residues. Germline CDR1 and CDR2: SGHTA and FQGNSA. The CDR3 region is CASSLSRGENGYTF. The CDR3 bases are TGTGCCAGCAGCTTAAGCAGGGGGGAGAATGGCTACACCTTC. The full variable domain, rest sourced from reference TRBV7-2 and TRBJ1-2, is GAGVSQSPSNKVTEKGKDVELRCDPISGHTALYWYRQSLGQGLEFLIYFQGNSAPDKSGLPSDRFSAERTGGSVSTLTIQRTQQEDSAVYLCASSLSRGENGYTFGSGTRLTVV.

This clone has only a few counts. V usage is TRBV7-2 and J usage is TRBJ2-7; TRBD2 matches at 10 bases. Trimming took 4 bases from V and 3 from J; bases not matched to a gene: 6. The CDR3 totals 15 residues. CDR1 and CDR2 from the germline V gene are SGHTA and FQGNSA. The CDR3 region has the DNA TGTGCCAGCAGCTCCTCTAGCGGGAGTGTCTACGAGCAGTACTTC. This codes for CASSSSSGSVYEQYF.

V gene TRBV19 combines with J gene TRBJ2-4; 14 positions match TRBD2. Germline CDR1 LNHDA, CDR2 SQIVND (reference sequence). V gave up 7 bases and J gave up 4 bases; unmatched junction bases: 3. This CDR3 contains 15 residues. The CDR3 reads CASTGLAGGKNIQYF. For the CDR3, the DNA is TGTGCCAGTACCGGACTAGCGGGAGGAAAAAACATTCAGTACTTC.

V gene TRBV11-2 combines with J gene TRBJ2-7, with 7 nucleotides matching TRBD2. The germline V gene encodes CDR1 SGHAT and CDR2 FQNNGV. V was pared by 5 bases and J by 3 bases, with 7 bases of the junction left unmatched. CDR3 length: 14 amino acids. The CDR3 spells CASSPGGTNYEQYF. CDR3 nucleotide sequence: TGTGCCAGCAGCCCCGGGGGGACGAACTACGAGCAGTACTTC.

CDR3 sequence (DNA): TGTGCCAGCGGAACAGGGGGCTATAGAGATACGCAGTATTTT. This gives the protein CASGTGGYRDTQYF. This chain connects TRBV27 to TRBJ2-3; TRBD1 aligns across 9 bases. The CDR3 loop spans 14 amino acids. The V gene end was trimmed by 8 bases and the J gene end by 5 bases; junction bases not matched to a gene: 8. Germline-derived CDR1 and CDR2 are MNHEY and SMNVEV (reference sequence).

This rearrangement joins TRBV28 to TRBJ2-7; D is ambiguous. The length of the CDR3 is 13 residues. Trimming stripped 5 bases from V and 2 bases from J, with 10 bases between. Germline loops: CDR1 MDHEN, CDR2 SYDVKM. The CDR3 spells CASSATPTYEQYF. In nucleotides, the CDR3 is TGTGCCAGCAGTGCGACTCCTACCTACGAGCAGTACTTC.

In this sample, this clone turned up a few times. CDR3 DNA sequence: TGTGCCAGCAGCCTTAAGACCTCGCGGACCGGGGAGCTGTTTTTT. Protein sequence: CASSLKTSRTGELFF. V is TRBV6-5 and J is TRBJ2-2; D is unclear. Trimming shortened V by 6 bases and J by 5 bases, and 16 bases separated the two germline ends. Germline V gene data show CDR1 as MNHEY and CDR2 as SVGAGI. This CDR3 region has 15 residues.

The chain recombines TRBV30 with TRBJ1-2; TRBD1 might be the D (5 bases). V was shortened by 3 bases and J by 4 bases, with 12 bases between the two germline ends. Germline loops: CDR1 GTSNPN, CDR2 SVGIG (reference sequence). The CDR3 has 13 amino acids. The CDR3 reads CAWRRGGIYGYTF. The CDR3 nucleotides read TGTGCCTGGAGGAGGGGAGGGATCTATGGCTACACCTTC.

CDR3 protein: CASSGWTANTEAFF. In DNA, the CDR3 is TGCGCCAGCAGCGGGTGGACGGCGAACACTGAAGCTTTCTTT. The chain employs TRBV5-1 and TRBJ1-1; D call uncertain. CDR1 is SGHRS, CDR2 YFSETQ, per germline. The germline V and J ends were trimmed by 4 bases and 1 base, with 11 bases remaining between them. The CDR3 length is 14 residues.

Only one count was recorded for this clone. The chain employs TRBV11-2 and TRBJ1-1; D is unclear. Between the trimmed V and J ends, which lost 3 bases and 0 bases, there was a span of 14 bases. The germline V gene encodes CDR1 SGHAT and CDR2 FQNNGV. This CDR3 contains 16 residues. The CDR3 is CASSFNGNSMNTEAFF. The CDR3, as DNA: TGTGCCAGCAGCTTTAACGGGAACAGCATGAACACTGAAGCTTTCTTT.